These T cell receptor beta chains were read from a single sample in a study of shared clonotypes between healthy human individuals. Sequencing used immunoSEQ multiplex PCR; TCRdb keeps in-frame clones, though not all of them. The data hold just over 2,000,000 clones, with 85% to 95% observed a single time. Sequenced material: naive CD4+ T cells sorted from blood. These receptors were taken from a man between 18 and 29 years old in good health. Both conserved end residues are part of each CDR3. The order of the fields is D gene, V gene, CDR3 length, J gene, clone size, CDR3 protein, CDR3 DNA. A D gene is named only where the DNA matches it firmly. A clone size is listed for some rows: how often the clone was seen (once, few, many), or a class if it is expanded.

>.|TRBV9|16|TRBJ2-2|.
CASSVAPPGNTGELFF
TGTGCCAGCAGCGTAGCCCCCCCGGGCAACACCGGGGAGCTGTTTTTT
>.|TRBV2|17|TRBJ1-5|.
CASSKGGARDSNQPQHF
TGTGCCAGTTCCAAAGGGGGGGCGCGGGATAGCAATCAGCCCCAGCATTTT
>TRBD2|TRBV7-9|16|TRBJ2-7|.
CASSFLAGGSIYEQYF
TGTGCCAGCAGCTTCCTAGCGGGGGGGAGTATCTACGAGCAGTACTTC
>TRBD2|TRBV6-6|16|TRBJ2-7|.
CASSYDASGSASVQYF
TGTGCCAGCAGTTACGACGCTAGCGGGTCAGCATCTGTGCAGTACTTC
>.|TRBV9|14|TRBJ2-3|.
CASSAWYLADTQYF
TGTGCCAGCAGCGCGTGGTATCTAGCAGATACGCAGTATTTT
>.|TRBV5-6|15|TRBJ1-5|.
CASSFAGNSNQPQHF
TGTGCCAGCAGCTTTGCCGGGAATAGCAATCAGCCCCAGCATTTT
>.|TRBV2|18|TRBJ2-5|.
CASSEARRTGALTETQYF
TGTGCCAGCAGTGAAGCGCGGAGGACGGGCGCTCTAACAGAGACCCAGTACTTC
>.|TRBV30|13|TRBJ1-1|.
CAWSGQGITEAFF
TGTGCCTGGAGTGGGCAGGGGATCACTGAAGCTTTCTTT
>.|TRBV2|16|TRBJ1-3|.
CASSEVWSDSGNTIYF
TGTGCCAGCAGTGAAGTCTGGAGCGACTCTGGAAACACCATATATTTT
>.|TRBV7-9|13|TRBJ2-2|.
CASSLSRTGELFF
TGTGCCAGCAGCTTATCGAGAACCGGGGAGCTGTTTTTT
>.|TRBV14|15|TRBJ1-6|.
CASSQGPILNSPLHF
TGTGCCAGCAGCCAAGGACCGATTCTTAATTCACCCCTCCACTTT
>.|TRBV18|18|TRBJ2-7|.
CASSPPLERVHLPYEQYF
TGTGCCAGCTCACCACCGCTCGAGCGGGTACACCTCCCCTACGAGCAGTACTTC
>.|TRBV29-1|12|TRBJ2-7|.
CSVGGYRDEQYF
TGCAGCGTTGGTGGGTATAGAGACGAGCAGTACTTC
>TRBD1|TRBV30|15|TRBJ1-6|.
CAWSKDRGGNSPLHF
TGTGCCTGGAGTAAGGACAGGGGAGGCAATTCACCCCTCCACTTT
>.|TRBV7-8|14|TRBJ2-1|.
CASSLTIYVNEQFF
TGTGCCAGCAGCTTAACGATTTATGTCAATGAGCAGTTCTTC
>TRBD1|TRBV10-1|14|TRBJ2-7|.
CASSGRTGSYEQYF
TGCGCCAGCAGCGGACGGACAGGGTCCTACGAGCAGTACTTC
>.|TRBV5-1|13|TRBJ2-3|.
CASSLRGTDTQYF
TGCGCCAGCAGCTTGCGGGGAACAGATACGCAGTATTTT
>.|TRBV30|13|TRBJ2-1|.
CAWSGSSYNEQFF
TGTGCCTGGAGCGGGAGCTCCTACAATGAGCAGTTCTTC
>.|TRBV5-1|16|TRBJ1-2|once
CASSLAQGAVTYGYTF
TGCGCCAGCAGCTTGGCCCAAGGAGCGGTCACCTATGGCTACACCTTC
>.|TRBV9|15|TRBJ2-5|.
CASSLTGQDGETQYF
TGTGCCAGCAGCCTCACAGGGCAGGACGGGGAGACCCAGTACTTC
>TRBD1|TRBV10-3|16|TRBJ2-2|.
CATQGASPTNTGELFF
TGTGCCACTCAGGGGGCTAGCCCTACGAACACCGGGGAGCTGTTTTTT
>.|TRBV7-2|16|TRBJ1-6|.
CASSLVAGSDNSPLHF
TGTGCCAGCAGCTTAGTGGCAGGGTCCGATAATTCACCCCTCCACTTT
>.|TRBV5-6|15|TRBJ2-7|.
CASSLRDHSTYEQYF
TGTGCCAGCAGCTTGAGGGACCATTCCACCTACGAGCAGTACTTC
>TRBD1|TRBV5-1|17|TRBJ2-5|.
CASSLAADRVLGETQYF
TGCGCCAGCAGCTTGGCCGCGGACAGGGTCCTCGGGGAGACCCAGTACTTC
>.|TRBV6-1|11|TRBJ1-5|.
CASTSFASQHF
TGTGCCAGCACTAGTTTCGCCAGCCAGCATTTT
>.|TRBV6-1|13|TRBJ1-5|.
CASSTGLNQPQHF
TGTGCCAGCAGTACCGGATTAAATCAGCCCCAGCATTTT
>TRBD2|TRBV11-2|15|TRBJ2-2|.
CASSLTGGGTGELFF
TGTGCCAGCAGCTTGACGGGAGGCGGCACCGGGGAGCTGTTTTTT
>.|TRBV15|13|TRBJ1-2|.
CATSSRAIGGYTF
TGTGCCACCAGCAGTAGGGCAATTGGTGGCTACACCTTC
>TRBD1|TRBV6-1|16|TRBJ2-1|.
CASSEVQGTGSNEQFF
TGTGCCAGCAGTGAAGTTCAAGGGACAGGGTCCAATGAGCAGTTCTTC
>TRBD2|TRBV12-5|16|TRBJ2-3|.
CASGLIAGGRTDTQYF
TGTGCTAGTGGTTTAATAGCGGGGGGACGCACAGATACGCAGTATTTT
>.|TRBV10-3|15|TRBJ2-7|.
CAISESGQYSREQYF
TGTGCCATCAGTGAGTCGGGGCAGTATTCACGTGAGCAGTACTTC
>.|TRBV5-1|12|TRBJ2-1|.
CASSFGGNEQFF
TGCGCCAGCAGCTTCGGGGGTAATGAGCAGTTCTTC
>.|TRBV5-4|11|TRBJ2-1|.
CASSPDNEQFF
TGTGCCAGCAGCCCAGACAATGAGCAGTTCTTC
>TRBD1|TRBV27|15|TRBJ1-2|.
CASSSRTGFDYGYTF
TGTGCCAGCAGTTCCCGGACAGGGTTCGACTATGGCTACACCTTC
>.|TRBV5-4|15|TRBJ2-2|.
CASSLVGSGTGELFF
TGTGCCAGCAGCTTGGTCGGGAGTGGTACCGGGGAGCTGTTTTTT
>TRBD1|TRBV6-6|13|TRBJ1-1|.
CASSYFGDSEAFF
TGTGCCAGCAGTTACTTCGGGGACAGTGAAGCTTTCTTT
>TRBD1|TRBV18|11|TRBJ2-7|.
CASSQQGEQYF
TGTGCCAGCTCACAACAGGGGGAGCAGTACTTC
>.|TRBV6-5|16|TRBJ1-2|.
CASSYRGRGLDYGYTF
TGTGCCAGCAGTTACCGCGGCCGAGGGTTGGACTATGGCTACACCTTC